Below are 28 T cell receptor beta chains sequenced from a single sample in a study of T cell responses to AZD1222 COVID-19 vaccine. The method was immunoSEQ multiplex PCR; TCRdb's version includes in-frame clones alone and lacks a portion of them. The profile shows approximately 120,000 clones, approximately 89% of them singletons. The sequences come from peripheral blood, collected 28 days after the second AZD1222 dose. The receptors derive from an adult who received the AZD1222 COVID-19 vaccine.

The chain has TRBV29-1 and TRBJ1-1; weak D call: TRBD1 (5 bases). CDR3 length: 12 amino acids. Between the trimmed V and J ends, which lost 6 bases and 8 bases, there was a span of 16 bases. CDR1 is SQVTM and CDR2 is ANQGSEA in the germline V gene. CDR3 region: CSVCTGLREAFF. The CDR3 coding sequence is TGCAGCGTGTGTACAGGTCTCCGCGAAGCTTTCTTT.

V and J are TRBV27 and TRBJ2-1; 12 nucleotides align to TRBD2. This CDR3 has 15 amino acids. After removal of 8 bases from V and 8 bases from J, the junction contained 10 bases not matched to a gene. Germline-derived CDR1 and CDR2 are MNHEY and SMNVEV (reference sequence). Here the CDR3 reads CASSGGLAGYHEQFF. The CDR3 DNA sequence: TGTGCCAGCTCGGGCGGACTAGCGGGGTATCATGAGCAGTTCTTC.

The chain combines TRBV14 with TRBJ1-4, with unresolved D. V lost 1 base and J 5 bases, leaving 8 bases between the germline ends. This CDR3 region has 14 residues. The germline V gene encodes CDR1 SGHDN and CDR2 FVKESK. DNA for the CDR3: TGTGCCAGCAGCCAAGGGAATTTGAATGAAAAACTGTTTTTT. As protein: CASSQGNLNEKLFF.

The chain combines TRBV14 with TRBJ1-1; 7 bases align to TRBD1. The germline gives CDR1 SGHDN, CDR2 FVKESK. This CDR3 spans 15 amino acids. V was pared by 3 bases and J by 1 base, with 5 bases of the junction left unmatched. The CDR3 coding sequence is TGTGCCAGCAGCCAGCGGACAGGTCGGAACACTGAAGCTTTCTTT. Encoded protein: CASSQRTGRNTEAFF.

The gene calls are TRBV25-1 and TRBJ1-1; D uncertain. Deletions cut 1 base from V and 7 bases from J, with 10 bases between. Per germline, CDR1 MGHDK and CDR2 SYGVNS. The CDR3 extends over 13 amino acids. The CDR3 protein is CASSESRFVEAFF. The CDR3 region has the DNA TGTGCCAGCAGTGAATCCAGGTTTGTTGAAGCTTTCTTT.

This clone appeared once. The chain carries TRBV15 and TRBJ2-1, with D uncertain. Germline loops: CDR1 LNHNV, CDR2 YYDKDF (reference sequence). V dropped 0 bases and J dropped 7 bases, with 4 bases sitting between them. CDR3 size: 12 residues. The CDR3 loop is CATSRDTNEQFF. The CDR3 nucleotides read TGTGCCACCAGCAGAGATACTAATGAGCAGTTCTTC.

The chain links TRBV24-1 to TRBJ2-2, with TRBD1 identical over 8 bases. Germline assignment: CDR1 KGHDR and CDR2 SFDVKD. J gave up 4 bases and V 0 bases, and 12 bases lay outside the gene matches. There are 19 residues in the CDR3. The CDR3 region is CATSDLPGGRTGSTGELFF. The CDR3 bases are TGTGCCACCAGTGATTTGCCTGGTGGAAGGACAGGGAGCACCGGGGAGCTGTTTTTT.

For the CDR3, the DNA is TGTGCCAGCAGAGTTACTTCGGCCCCGACGACCCAGTACTTC. It codes for CASRVTSAPTTQYF. This rearrangement joins TRBV6-5 to TRBJ2-5, with D uncertain. Deletions cut 6 bases from V and 7 bases from J, with 18 bases between. The germline V gene encodes CDR1 MNHEY and CDR2 SVGAGI. The CDR3 sequence is 14 residues long.

V gene TRBV11-2 combines with J gene TRBJ2-5; 11 bases line up with TRBD2. CDR1 is SGHAT and CDR2 is FQNNGV in the germline V gene. The J segment lost 5 bases and the V segment lost 8 bases, leaving 13 bases of the junction unmatched. CDR3 length equals 16 residues. CDR3 nucleotides: TGTGCCAGCGGTCTATCTCTAGCGGGAGGTGGGGAGACCCAGTACTTC. Protein: CASGLSLAGGGETQYF.

The chain couples TRBV4-3 to TRBJ2-1, with 7 bases matching TRBD2. V dropped 2 bases and J dropped 6; count of bases not matched to a gene: 4. CDR1 LGHNA and CDR2 YSLEER come from the germline V gene. CDR3 length: 14 residues. The CDR3 sequence: CASSQLGGGNEQFF. For the CDR3, the DNA is TGCGCCAGCAGCCAACTGGGCGGGGGCAATGAGCAGTTCTTC.

The V call is TRBV7-3, the J call TRBJ2-3; 8 positions match TRBD1. This CDR3 has 14 residues. Germline V gene lookup returns CDR1 SGHTA and CDR2 FQGTGA. Unmatched junction bases numbered 2, after V lost 5 bases and J lost 1 base. Here the CDR3 reads CASSEQGGTDTQYF. CDR3 coding DNA: TGTGCCAGCAGCGAACAGGGGGGCACAGATACGCAGTATTTT.

For this clone: An end of the junction differs from the germline gene, which may be a read error. The chain joins TRBV2 to TRBJ2-1; 9 positions match TRBD2. The CDR3 consists of 15 residues. The germline V gene encodes CDR1 SNHLY and CDR2 FYNNEI. The CDR3 coding sequence is TGTGCCAGCAAGCTCAGCGGGGGGACCTACAATGGGCAGTTCTTC. It yields the protein CASKLSGGTYNGQFF.

The chain employs TRBV28 and TRBJ1-2, with D possibly matching TRBD1 (5 bases). This CDR3 comprises 16 residues. CDR1 and CDR2 from the germline V gene are MDHEN and SYDVKM. Trimming shortened V by 5 bases and J by 7 bases, and 23 bases separated the two germline ends. CDR3 sequence (DNA): TGTGCCAGCAGTCCTATGACCGGGGGGGGGACTGGTGGCTACACCTTC. Encoded protein: CASSPMTGGGTGGYTF.

A single count supports this clone. This CDR3 reads CASRTTTVTDTQYF. The CDR3 DNA reads as TGTGCCAGCAGGACTACCACCGTCACAGATACGCAGTATTTT. The chain links TRBV4-2 to TRBJ2-3, with D possibly TRBD2 on 5 matching bases. The germline gives CDR1 LGHNA, CDR2 YNFKEQ. This CDR3 has 14 residues. Trimming cost V 6 bases and J 2 bases, with 12 bases left between them.

The CDR3 coding sequence is TGTGCCAGCAGCTTGGTTGCTGAGCAGTTCTTC. Encoded protein: CASSLVAEQFF. The chain employs TRBV5-6 and TRBJ2-1; D remains ambiguous. The V end lost 0 bases, the J end lost 9 bases, and 4 bases lay between the germline ends. The V gene's germline CDR1 is SGHDT and CDR2 YYEEEE. The length of the CDR3 is 11 residues.

The chain links TRBV7-9 to TRBJ1-2; tentative D call: TRBD1 (5 bases). CDR1 and CDR2 (germline): SEHNR, FQNEAQ (reference sequence). Trimming pared 7 bases from V and 4 bases from J, leaving 13 bases between. The CDR3 contains 13 residues. CDR3 DNA sequence: TGTGCCAGCAATCAAATCCAGGGCTATGGCTACACCTTC. Amino acid sequence: CASNQIQGYGYTF.

The J gene is TRBJ1-1, the V gene TRBV27, with no clear D. Germline V CDR1 and CDR2: MNHEY, SMNVEV (reference sequence). The CDR3 covers 15 residues. V dropped 0 bases and J dropped 1 base, with 9 bases sitting between them. The CDR3 region is CASSLSRRGNTEAFF. CDR3 DNA sequence: TGTGCCAGCAGTTTATCGAGGCGCGGGAACACTGAAGCTTTCTTT.

The V gene is TRBV15, the J gene TRBJ2-2; 11 nucleotides line up with TRBD1. CDR3 length: 15 amino acids. V gave up 5 bases and J gave up 3 bases; unmatched junction bases: 2. Germline V gene lookup returns CDR1 LNHNV and CDR2 YYDKDF (reference sequence). In DNA, the CDR3 is TGTGCCACCAGCCCGGGACAGGGGGACACCGGGGAGCTGTTTTTT. The encoded protein is CATSPGQGDTGELFF.

This sequence joins TRBV29-1 and TRBJ2-1, with TRBD2 identical over 8 bases. Trimming cost V 6 bases and J 8 bases; bases outside gene matches: 15. Germline CDR1 is SQVTM and CDR2 is ANQGSEA. CDR3 length: 15 amino acids. CDR3 DNA: TGCAGCGTGGATTGGCGGGAGGCCTCTCAGGATGAGCAGTTCTTC. Its protein product is CSVDWREASQDEQFF.

The rearrangement joins TRBV4-3 to TRBJ2-7; tentative D call: TRBD1 (6 bases). Germline CDR1 is LGHNA and CDR2 is YSLEER. The V end was cut by 0 bases, the J end by 2 bases, with 17 bases between. The CDR3 has 17 residues. The CDR3 region is CASSQDHRQDFTYEQYF. DNA for the CDR3: TGCGCCAGCAGCCAAGATCATAGACAGGACTTTACCTACGAGCAGTACTTC.

The chain joins TRBV7-9 to TRBJ2-1; TRBD2 agrees at 9 bases. The trim removed 5 bases at V and 10 bases at J, leaving 15 bases unmatched. The germline V gene has CDR1 SEHNR and CDR2 FQNEAQ (reference sequence). The CDR3 loop spans 16 amino acids. CDR3 DNA: TGTGCCAGCAGCCCGCCCGGGACTAGCCGTTTGGAGGAGCAGTTCTTC. Translating it yields CASSPPGTSRLEEQFF.

This chain uses TRBV15 with TRBJ2-5, with a tentative D call TRBD2 (6 bases). Germline values: CDR1 LNHNV, CDR2 YYDKDF (reference sequence). V lost 5 bases to trimming and J lost 5 bases, with 12 bases between them. This CDR3 contains 13 residues. The CDR3 bases are TGTGCCACCAGCGGACTACAAACGGAGACCCAGTACTTC. It codes for CATSGLQTETQYF.

The J gene is TRBJ1-2, the V gene TRBV5-6, with D uncertain. Germline V gene lookup returns CDR1 SGHDT and CDR2 YYEEEE. Trimming removed 0 bases from V and 7 bases from J, with 7 bases in between. The CDR3 extends over 12 amino acids. CDR3 sequence reads: CASSLDGFGYTF. DNA for the CDR3: TGTGCCAGCAGCTTGGATGGCTTTGGCTACACCTTC. Using reference TRBV5-6 and TRBJ1-2 for the parts outside the CDR3, the full variable domain is DAGVTQSPTHLIKTRGQQVTLRCSPKSGHDTVSWYQQALGQGPQFIFQYYEEEERQRGNFPDRFSGHQFPNYSSELNVNALLLGDSALYLCASSLDGFGYTFGSGTRLTVV.

CDR3 residues: CASSFERNTEAFF. The DNA of the CDR3 is TGTGCCAGCAGTTTCGAGCGGAACACTGAAGCTTTCTTT. V gene TRBV12-3 or TRBV12-4 combines with J gene TRBJ1-1; no clear D gene. The CDR3 totals 13 residues. V was shortened by 3 bases and J by 1 base, with 6 bases between the two germline ends.

The rearrangement uses TRBV24-1 and TRBJ2-3, with TRBD1 matching 9 bases. CDR3 length equals 15 residues. With 5 bases clipped from V and 2 bases from J, the junction kept 4 bases outside the gene matches. The germline V gene encodes CDR1 KGHDR and CDR2 SFDVKD. CDR3 protein: CATSGGTGSTDTQYF. For the CDR3, the DNA is TGTGCCACCAGTGGTGGGACAGGGTCCACAGATACGCAGTATTTT.

The chain has TRBV11-2 and TRBJ1-1; D remains ambiguous. Trimming cost V 1 base and J 0 bases, with 9 bases left between them. Germline loops: CDR1 SGHAT, CDR2 FQNNGV. CDR3 length: 15 residues. The CDR3 sequence is CASSLGPGLNTEAFF. The CDR3 DNA follows: TGTGCCAGCAGCTTAGGTCCGGGCTTGAACACTGAAGCTTTCTTT.

The V call is TRBV5-1, the J call TRBJ1-5, with 7 bases that match TRBD1. The V gene end was trimmed by 1 base and the J gene end by 7 bases; junction bases not matched to a gene: 5. CDR1 and CDR2 from the germline V gene are SGHRS and YFSETQ. The CDR3 contains 14 residues. DNA of the CDR3: TGCGCCAGCAGCTTGATAGGGGGCTCCCAGCCCCAGCATTTT. It translates to CASSLIGGSQPQHF.

The chain couples TRBV5-6 to TRBJ2-3; D not resolved. The CDR3 contains 12 residues. Per the germline V gene, CDR1 is SGHDT and CDR2 is YYEEEE. V dropped 0 bases and J dropped 7 bases, with 6 bases sitting between them. The CDR3 region has the DNA TGTGCCAGCAGCTTGGTGGGATATACGCAGTATTTT. It is translated as CASSLVGYTQYF.